Shown below are 32 T cell receptor beta chains from a single sample sequenced in a study of blood T cells in healthy people across ages. A second 7 to 11 cycle PCR used barcoded and J-beta primers. TCRdb re-called the 5' RACE reads through MiXCR, storing one row per CDR3 protein. This table holds 700,000 to 950,000 distinct CDR3 sequences, roughly 50% found once. The sequenced material came from blood. These receptors were collected from a young man in good health.

Of note for this clonotype: The junction and the germline gene differ at one end; a read error may be behind it. This rearrangement joins TRBV7-7 to TRBJ2-5, with TRBD1 identical over 8 bases. Germline CDR1 and CDR2: SSHAT and FNYEAQ (reference sequence). The CDR3 runs to 15 residues. CDR3 amino acids: CASSLRTGYLETQYF. CDR3 coding DNA: TGTGCTAGCAGCTTAAGGACAGGGTATTTGGAGACCCAGTACTTC.

This rearrangement joins TRBV6-6 to TRBJ2-1; either TRBD1 or TRBD2 may supply D (5 bases each). The CDR3 length is 13 residues. Germline CDR1 and CDR2: MNHNY and SVGAGI (reference sequence). V dropped 5 bases and J dropped 10 bases, with 15 bases sitting between them. The DNA for the CDR3 is TGTGCCAGCAGTAACCCGGGGACGGCCGAGCAGTTCTTC. It codes for CASSNPGTAEQFF.

The rearrangement links TRBV5-1 to TRBJ2-7; D not resolved. The CDR3 is 13 residues long. Trimming left V 4 bases short and J 2 bases short, with 10 bases between. Germline values: CDR1 SGHRS, CDR2 YFSETQ. Written as DNA, the CDR3 is TGCGCCAGCAGCGGCGTTCCTACCTACGAGCAGTACTTC. It translates to CASSGVPTYEQYF.

The count of this clonotype is one. An end of the junction differs from the germline gene, which may be a read error. The CDR3 region is CSVKDRGSSYEQYF. The CDR3 region has the DNA TGCAGCGTTAAAGACAGGGGGAGCTCCTACGAGCAGTACTTC. The chain joins TRBV29-1 to TRBJ2-7; 9 bases match TRBD1. Germline values: CDR1 SQVTM, CDR2 ANQGSEA. The CDR3 covers 14 residues.

The chain carries TRBV29-1 and TRBJ1-2, with 8 nucleotides matching TRBD1. Per the germline V gene, CDR1 is SQVTM and CDR2 is ANQGSEA. This CDR3 contains 12 residues. V was pared by 7 bases and J by 3 bases, with 4 bases of the junction left unmatched. DNA of the CDR3: TGCAGCGGGGGACAGGAGGACTATGGCTACACCTTC. Its translation: CSGGQEDYGYTF.

The V gene is TRBV4-2, the J gene TRBJ2-1; 9 bases line up with TRBD2. Germline V gene data show CDR1 as LGHNA and CDR2 as YNFKEQ. Trimming took 3 bases from V and 5 from J; bases not matched to a gene: 5. This CDR3 region has 15 residues. CDR3 sequence reads: CASSQASGIDNEQFF. The CDR3 nucleotides read TGTGCCAGCAGCCAGGCTAGCGGGATAGACAATGAGCAGTTCTTC.

In this sample, this clonotype turned up a few times. This sequence joins TRBV10-1 and TRBJ2-7; possibly TRBD1 or TRBD2 for D (6 bases each). CDR1 and CDR2 from the germline V gene are WNHNN and SYGVQD (reference sequence). Deletions cut 3 bases from V and 5 bases from J, with 14 bases between. The CDR3 consists of 14 residues. Here the CDR3 reads CASSDGGLRDEQYF. The DNA of the CDR3 is TGCGCCAGCAGTGATGGGGGGCTCAGGGACGAGCAGTACTTC.

The chain combines TRBV7-2 with TRBJ2-5; the D gene is possibly TRBD2 (6 bases). Trimming stripped 3 bases from V and 11 bases from J, with 25 bases between. This CDR3 is built from 16 residues. CDR1 and CDR2 (germline): SGHTA, FQGNSA. This CDR3 reads CASSLGLAGPHNEQYF. As DNA, the CDR3 is TGTGCCAGCAGCTTGGGGTTGGCGGGGCCCCACAATGAGCAGTACTTC.

The table lists this clonotype with a few counts. The chain combines TRBV18 with TRBJ2-3; D gene unclear. The CDR3 covers 12 residues. Trimming shortened V by 3 bases and J by 4 bases, and 5 bases separated the two germline ends. Per the germline V gene, CDR1 is KGHSH and CDR2 is LQKENI. CDR3 sequence reads: CASSPPPDTQYF. The DNA for the CDR3 is TGTGCCAGCTCACCCCCACCAGATACGCAGTATTTT.

This clonotype showed up just a few times. The chain joins TRBV29-1 to TRBJ2-1, with a possible D match to TRBD2 (7 bases). V lost 4 bases to trimming and J lost 7 bases, with 11 bases between them. The CDR3 runs 12 residues. CDR1 is SQVTM and CDR2 is ANQGSEA in the germline V gene. The CDR3 protein is CSVGGGWNEQFF. The CDR3 DNA sequence: TGCAGCGTTGGGGGGGGCTGGAATGAGCAGTTCTTC.

This clonotype was counted only a few times. The chain has TRBV20-1 and TRBJ2-7; 9 bases fit TRBD2. Looked up from germline, CDR1 is DFQATT and CDR2 is SNEGSKA (reference sequence). The J segment lost 4 bases and the V segment lost 5 bases, leaving 12 bases of the junction unmatched. The CDR3 runs 15 residues. This chain's CDR3 is CSAPLAGATLYEQYF. Written as DNA, the CDR3 is TGCAGTGCTCCCTTAGCGGGGGCCACTCTATACGAGCAGTACTTC.

Note on this clonotype: A read error may explain this, as a much larger clone is one base away. The genes are TRBV2 and TRBJ2-7, with 8 bases fitting TRBD2. The V gene's germline CDR1 is SNHLY and CDR2 FYNNEI. The CDR3 spans 13 residues. V dropped 8 bases and J dropped 7; count of bases not matched to a gene: 10. As DNA, the CDR3 is TGTGCCAGCCTACTAGCGGCGTACAATGAGCAGTACTTC. This gives the protein CASLLAAYNEQYF.

The chain links TRBV7-2 to TRBJ2-6; D ambiguous. V lost 5 bases, J lost 0 bases, and 11 bases lay in between. The germline CDR1 and CDR2 sequences are SGHTA and FQGNSA. CDR3 size: 16 residues. CDR3 residues: CASSVRMDSGANVLTF. As DNA, the CDR3 is TGTGCCAGCAGCGTTCGCATGGACTCTGGGGCCAACGTCCTGACTTTC.

The V and J genes are TRBV3-1 and TRBJ2-7; the D gene is possibly TRBD1 (6 bases). V was shortened by 4 bases and J by 7 bases, with 14 bases between the two germline ends. Germline CDR1 reads LGHDT; CDR2 reads YNNKEL (reference sequence). The CDR3 spans 13 residues. The CDR3 loop reads CASSPDSEREQYF. The CDR3 nucleotides read TGTGCCAGCAGCCCGGACAGTGAAAGGGAGCAGTACTTC.

Many counts were recorded for this clonotype. A much larger clone differs by one base, so this may be a read error. V is TRBV20-1 and J is TRBJ2-7, with 7 bases that match TRBD2. The CDR3 totals 14 residues. CDR1 is DFQATT, CDR2 SNEGSKA, per germline (reference sequence). With 0 bases clipped from V and 4 bases from J, the junction kept 6 bases outside the gene matches. The CDR3 region is CSARDRRGSYEQYF. CDR3 sequence (DNA): TGCAGTGCTAGAGATCGTCGCGGGAGTTACGAGCAGTACTTC.

To note about this clonotype: Mismatch with germline at one junction end may stem from a read error. This chain uses TRBV6-5 with TRBJ1-2, with 8 bases that match TRBD1. The CDR3 loop spans 16 amino acids. Germline V gene lookup returns CDR1 MNHEY and CDR2 SVGAGI. Here the CDR3 DNA reads TGTGCCAACAGTTACTCGGCGCGGAGACAGGGGTATGGCTACACCTTC. This sequence encodes CANSYSARRQGYGYTF.

The chain couples TRBV10-3 to TRBJ1-2; 7 bases are a match to TRBD1. Germline CDR1 is ENHRY and CDR2 is SYGVKD. Unmatched junction bases numbered 2, after V lost 6 bases and J lost 1 base. This CDR3 has 13 amino acids. The CDR3 DNA sequence: TGTGCCATCAGGGCAGGGGGTAACTATGGCTACACCTTC. Its protein product is CAIRAGGNYGYTF.

Worth noting for this clonotype: Relative to the germline gene, one junction end is altered; a read error may explain this. The chain has TRBV4-3 and TRBJ2-7; D unclear. CDR1 is LGHNA, CDR2 YSLEER, per germline. The CDR3 totals 15 residues. CDR3: CAGSQEPGPGYEQYF. CDR3 in DNA: TGCGCCGGCAGCCAAGAACCAGGCCCGGGCTACGAGCAGTACTTC.

This clonotype occurred a few times. This chain links TRBV2 with TRBJ1-4; D uncertain. Trimming stripped 4 bases from V and 3 bases from J, with 15 bases between. The CDR3 is 16 amino acids. The germline V gene encodes CDR1 SNHLY and CDR2 FYNNEI. The DNA of the CDR3 is TGTGCCAGCAGTGGCGCCGGACGTATAGCTAATGAAAAACTGTTTTTT. Translation gives CASSGAGRIANEKLFF.

The rearrangement joins TRBV7-9 to TRBJ2-1; TRBD2 matches 10 bases. This CDR3 is 15 amino acids long. The germline V gene has CDR1 SEHNR and CDR2 FQNEAQ (reference sequence). V dropped 5 bases and J dropped 5; count of bases not matched to a gene: 6. CDR3 in DNA: TGTGCCAGCAGCCCGGAGCGGGGGGGACACAATGAGCAGTTCTTC. Translating it yields CASSPERGGHNEQFF.

This chain connects TRBV12-3 or TRBV12-4 to TRBJ1-2, with D perhaps matching TRBD1 (5 bases). V dropped 7 bases and J dropped 3 bases, with 15 bases sitting between them. The length of the CDR3 is 14 residues. The CDR3 sequence is CASTKTVQYYGYTF. CDR3 nucleotide sequence: TGTGCCAGCACCAAGACAGTCCAGTACTATGGCTACACCTTC.

CDR3 in amino acids: CSASQPNTEAFF. The CDR3 DNA follows: TGCAGTGCTAGCCAGCCGAACACTGAAGCTTTCTTT. V gene TRBV20-1 combines with J gene TRBJ1-1; D is uncertain. Trimming took 3 bases from V and 1 from J, leaving 6 bases between them. The CDR3 consists of 12 residues. Germline V CDR1 and CDR2: DFQATT, SNEGSKA (reference sequence).

V is TRBV7-9 and J is TRBJ1-2, with D possibly matching TRBD1 (5 bases). The V end lost 4 bases, the J end lost 5 bases, and 8 bases lay between the germline ends. This CDR3 region has 12 residues. CDR1 and CDR2 from the germline V gene are SEHNR and FQNEAQ (reference sequence). DNA of the CDR3: TGTGCCAGCAGCTCCAGACAGTATGGCTACACCTTC. It yields the protein CASSSRQYGYTF.

J is TRBJ2-1 and V is TRBV3-1, with D possibly being TRBD1 (5 bases). Per germline, CDR1 LGHDT and CDR2 YNNKEL (reference sequence). CDR3 length: 15 amino acids. The V end was cut by 1 base, the J end by 4 bases, with 11 bases between. CDR3 amino acids: CASSQVAGQYNEQFF. For the CDR3, the DNA is TGTGCCAGCAGCCAAGTGGCAGGGCAGTACAATGAGCAGTTCTTC.

This clonotype came up once. The V call is TRBV6-2 or TRBV6-3, the J call TRBJ1-2, with D perhaps matching TRBD1 (6 bases). CDR1 is MNHEY and CDR2 is SVGEGT in the germline V gene. Trimming removed 4 bases from V and 5 bases from J, with 17 bases in between. This CDR3 contains 15 residues. The CDR3 DNA reads as TGTGCCAGCAGTTTTTCTTACGACAGGAATTATGGCTACACCTTC. Its translation is CASSFSYDRNYGYTF.

V is TRBV4-3 and J is TRBJ2-5; D is possibly TRBD2 (6 bases). CDR1 is LGHNA and CDR2 is YSLEER in the germline V gene. Trimming shortened V by 1 base and J by 1 base, and 13 bases separated the two germline ends. The CDR3 is 16 amino acids. CDR3 DNA: TGCGCCAGCAGCCAAGTAGCGGCCGGCAGCCAAGAGACCCAGTACTTC. Translation gives CASSQVAAGSQETQYF.

The chain carries TRBV7-2 and TRBJ1-5; a possible D gene is TRBD1 (5 bases). Trimming stripped 5 bases from V and 4 bases from J, with 15 bases between. The CDR3 runs to 15 residues. The V gene's germline CDR1 is SGHTA and CDR2 FQGNSA. CDR3 residues: CASSPTGLQNQPQHF. In DNA form, the CDR3 reads TGTGCCAGCAGCCCGACGGGACTCCAGAATCAGCCCCAGCATTTT. The variable domain in full, with the rest retrieved from reference TRBV7-2 and TRBJ1-5, is GAGVSQSPSNKVTEKGKDVELRCDPISGHTALYWYRQSLGQGLEFLIYFQGNSAPDKSGLPSDRFSAERTGGSVSTLTIQRTQQEDSAVYLCASSPTGLQNQPQHFGDGTRLSIL.

V and J are TRBV3-1 and TRBJ1-1; possibly TRBD1 for D (5 bases). The CDR3 has 14 residues. V was pared by 1 base and J by 3 bases, with 9 bases between. The germline V gene encodes CDR1 LGHDT and CDR2 YNNKEL (reference sequence). The chain's CDR3 is CASSQGAGYTEAFF. The CDR3 DNA reads as TGTGCCAGCAGCCAAGGCGCAGGGTACACTGAAGCTTTCTTT.

This clonotype was counted many times. The chain has TRBV7-9 and TRBJ1-6; D gene ambiguous. Trimming removed 1 base from V and 11 bases from J, with 9 bases in between. CDR1 SEHNR and CDR2 FQNEAQ come from the germline V gene (reference sequence). CDR3 size: 13 residues. The CDR3 nucleotides are TGTGCCAGCAGCTTAGGGATCTCAACACCCCTCCACTTT. This translates into CASSLGISTPLHF.

The chain recombines TRBV7-9 with TRBJ2-1; D possibly corresponds to TRBD1 (6 bases). The length of the CDR3 is 19 residues. V lost 2 bases, J lost 7 bases, and 27 bases lay in between. Germline assignment: CDR1 SEHNR and CDR2 FQNEAQ (reference sequence). The CDR3 sequence: CASSLYRVGDWGLGNEQFF. The CDR3 DNA reads TGTGCCAGCAGCTTATATCGTGTGGGGGATTGGGGGCTGGGTAATGAGCAGTTCTTC. The variable domain in full, with the rest retrieved from reference TRBV7-9 and TRBJ2-1, is DTGVSQNPRHKITKRGQNVTFRCDPISEHNRLYWYRQTLGQGPEFLTYFQNEAQLEKSRLLSDRFSAERPKGSFSTLEIQRTEQGDSAMYLCASSLYRVGDWGLGNEQFFGPGTRLTVL.

The V gene is TRBV6-5, the J gene TRBJ2-1; 10 bases are a match to TRBD1. This CDR3 is built from 16 residues. Germline loops: CDR1 MNHEY, CDR2 SVGAGI. Losses at the gene ends were 5 bases for V and 9 bases for J; bases not matched to a gene: 13. The DNA for the CDR3 is TGTGCCAGCAGTAACCTGGGACAGGGGAGAATGGTTGAGCAGTTCTTC. It encodes CASSNLGQGRMVEQFF.

This clonotype has more than one count but fewer than ten. V and J are TRBV7-9 and TRBJ2-6, with a weak D call TRBD2 (5 bases). The CDR3 covers 16 residues. From germline, CDR1 is SEHNR and CDR2 FQNEAQ (reference sequence). V was trimmed by 0 bases and J by 2 bases, leaving 8 bases between them. In DNA form, the CDR3 reads TGTGCCAGCAGCTTAGCTCGGGGAACTGGGGCCAACGTCCTGACTTTC. Its protein is CASSLARGTGANVLTF.